This TCR beta chain was sequenced during a study of T-cell memory formation after mild COVID-19. As for the study in general: In these data, TCR clusters were largely donor specific.

This clonotype came up a few times. Its antigen is unknown. Libraries for TCRalpha and TCRbeta carried sample barcodes and unique molecular identifiers via 5'RACE. TCRdb independently ran MiXCR on the 5' RACE reads; one entry per CDR3 protein. This sample carries hundreds of thousands of distinct CDR3 sequences, 20% of them seen once, and the ten largest clones take roughly 8.4%. Study results and limitations: The authors left the SARS-CoV-2 specificity of second-wave clones peaking on day 37 unconfirmed.

Trimming at V came to 2 bases and at J to 6 bases, leaving 5 bases not matched to a gene. This CDR3 is 16 amino acids long. The chain uses TRBV12-3 or TRBV12-4 and TRBJ2-7; 15 positions agree with TRBD2. The sequence was obtained from an adult woman who had mild COVID-19 (a few samples of this study predate the infection). Cell type and time point are not known. The sequenced material came from PBMCs or a T cell subset sorted from them (not recorded which). This CDR3 reads CASSLTGTSGRIEQYF. CDR3 in DNA: TGTGCCAGCAGTTTAACCGGGACTAGCGGGAGGATCGAGCAGTACTTC.